These 4 T cell receptor beta chains were all obtained from the same sample, sequenced in a study of immune evolution from preneoplasia to lung adenocarcinoma. Sequencing was performed with immunoSEQ multiplex PCR; in TCRdb, only in-frame clones are kept and a portion is missing. The table lists about 5,500 clones, over 80% of them singletons. Sequenced sample: FFPE adjacent normal lung tissue. The origin of the receptors is a person aged 70 to 80 with lung adenocarcinoma.

The chain is built from TRBV6-1 and TRBJ1-2; weak D call: TRBD1 (5 bases). The CDR3 has 12 residues. CDR1 MNHNS and CDR2 SASEGT come from the germline V gene. V was trimmed by 5 bases and J by 10 bases, leaving 14 bases between them. CDR3 in amino acids: CASSFGPGDYTF. CDR3 DNA: TGTGCCAGCAGTTTCGGACCGGGGGACTACACCTTC.

This rearrangement joins TRBV28 to TRBJ1-2; unclear D gene. Per the germline V gene, CDR1 is MDHEN and CDR2 is SYDVKM. Trimming removed 8 bases from V and 6 bases from J, with 10 bases in between. The CDR3 totals 11 residues. CDR3 in DNA: TGTGCCAGCGGGAGGTCTGATGGCTACACCTTC. Its protein product is CASGRSDGYTF.

This clone was seen only once. The V call is TRBV6-5, the J call TRBJ2-5; TRBD2 agrees at 10 bases. The V gene's germline CDR1 is MNHEY and CDR2 SVGAGI. There are 16 residues in the CDR3. Trimming at V came to 1 base and at J to 5 bases, leaving 7 bases not matched to a gene. The CDR3 loop reads CASSYFQRGGRETQYF. CDR3 in DNA: TGTGCCAGCAGTTACTTCCAGCGGGGGGGCCGGGAGACCCAGTACTTC.

This rearrangement joins TRBV4-2 to TRBJ2-1, with 9 bases fitting TRBD2. CDR1 is LGHNA and CDR2 is YNFKEQ in the germline V gene. V lost 4 bases to trimming and J lost 8 bases; unmatched junction nucleotides: 12. This CDR3 comprises 16 residues. CDR3 region: CASSLPGRGGAYEQFF. Here the CDR3 DNA reads TGTGCCAGCAGCCTCCCCGGCCGCGGGGGGGCTTATGAGCAGTTCTTC.